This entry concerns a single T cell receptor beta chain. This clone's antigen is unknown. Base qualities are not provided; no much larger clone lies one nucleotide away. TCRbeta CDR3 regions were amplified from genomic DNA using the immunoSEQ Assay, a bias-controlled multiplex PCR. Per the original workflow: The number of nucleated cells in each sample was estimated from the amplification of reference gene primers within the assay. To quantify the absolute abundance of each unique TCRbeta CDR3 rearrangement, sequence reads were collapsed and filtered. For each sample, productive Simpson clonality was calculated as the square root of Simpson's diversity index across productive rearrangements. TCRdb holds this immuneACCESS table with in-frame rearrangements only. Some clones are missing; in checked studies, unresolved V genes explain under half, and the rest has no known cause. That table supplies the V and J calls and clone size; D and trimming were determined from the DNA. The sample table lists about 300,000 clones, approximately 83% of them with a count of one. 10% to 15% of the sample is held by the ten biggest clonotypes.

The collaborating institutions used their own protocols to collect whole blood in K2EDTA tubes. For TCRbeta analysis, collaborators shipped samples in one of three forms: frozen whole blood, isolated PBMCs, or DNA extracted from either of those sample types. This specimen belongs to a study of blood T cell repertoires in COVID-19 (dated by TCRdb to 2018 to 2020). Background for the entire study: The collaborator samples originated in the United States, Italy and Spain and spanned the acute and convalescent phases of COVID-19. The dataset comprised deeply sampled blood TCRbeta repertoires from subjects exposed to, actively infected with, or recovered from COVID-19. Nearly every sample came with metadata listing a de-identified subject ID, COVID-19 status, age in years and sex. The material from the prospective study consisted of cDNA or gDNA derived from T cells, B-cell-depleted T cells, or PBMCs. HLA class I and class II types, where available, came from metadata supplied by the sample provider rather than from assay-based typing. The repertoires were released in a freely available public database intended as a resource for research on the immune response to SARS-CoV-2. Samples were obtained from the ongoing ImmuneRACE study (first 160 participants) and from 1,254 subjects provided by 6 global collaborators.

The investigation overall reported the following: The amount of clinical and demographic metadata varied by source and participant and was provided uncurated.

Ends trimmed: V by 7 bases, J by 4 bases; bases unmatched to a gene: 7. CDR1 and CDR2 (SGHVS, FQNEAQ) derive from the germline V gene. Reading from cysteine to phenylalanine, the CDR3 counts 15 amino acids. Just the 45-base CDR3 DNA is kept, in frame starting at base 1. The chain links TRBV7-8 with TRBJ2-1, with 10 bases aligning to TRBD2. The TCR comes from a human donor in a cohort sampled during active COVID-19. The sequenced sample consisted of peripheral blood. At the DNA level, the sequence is TGTGCCAGCAATTCCAGGACTAGCGGATACAATGAGCAGTTCTTC. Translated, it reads CASNSRTSGYNEQFF.